Below are 15 T cell receptor beta chains sequenced from a single sample in a study of T-cell memory formation after mild COVID-19. TCRdb re-called the 5' RACE reads through MiXCR, storing one row per CDR3 protein. The repertoire holds about 310,000 distinct CDR3 sequences, with roughly 15% as singletons. The sample was PBMCs or a T cell subset sorted from them (not recorded which). The receptors were gathered from a young man who had mild COVID-19 (a few samples of this study predate the infection). Cell type and time point are not known.

This clonotype was seen a few times. The CDR3 DNA reads TGTGCCAGTACCACGTGGCGTGGGGGCCGGAGTAGCACTGAAGCTTTCTTT. This encodes CASTTWRGGRSSTEAFF. J is TRBJ1-1 and V is TRBV19; D perhaps matches TRBD1 (6 bases). CDR1 and CDR2 from the germline V gene are LNHDA and SQIVND (reference sequence). The CDR3 contains 17 residues. V lost 7 bases and J lost 4, with 25 bases in between.

The J gene is TRBJ2-2, the V gene TRBV2; weak D call: TRBD1 (5 bases). Trimming cost V 2 bases and J 0 bases, with 7 bases left between them. The CDR3 covers 15 residues. Germline-derived CDR1 and CDR2 are SNHLY and FYNNEI. CDR3 sequence reads: CASSEKGTNTGELFF. The CDR3 region has the DNA TGTGCCAGCAGTGAAAAGGGGACGAACACCGGGGAGCTGTTTTTT.

CDR3 residues: CASSRPAGGNQPQHF. The CDR3 DNA sequence: TGTGCCAGCAGCCGCCCCGCTGGGGGTAATCAGCCCCAGCATTTT. The chain combines TRBV7-2 with TRBJ1-5, with D perhaps TRBD1 (5 bases). Trimming took off 5 bases at V and 4 bases at J, with 15 bases between the two ends. Germline values: CDR1 SGHTA, CDR2 FQGNSA. The CDR3 loop spans 15 amino acids.

The sample holds a few counts of this clonotype. V is TRBV7-2 and J is TRBJ1-1; D unresolved. The CDR3 consists of 15 residues. Trimming took 5 bases from V and 5 from J, leaving 18 bases between them. Germline loops: CDR1 SGHTA, CDR2 FQGNSA. This CDR3 is CASSLGASGGTEAFF. For the CDR3, the DNA is TGTGCCAGCAGCCTTGGTGCGTCGGGCGGAACTGAAGCTTTCTTT.

This chain joins TRBV12-3 or TRBV12-4 and TRBJ2-1; tentatively, D is TRBD2 (7 bases). Trimming stripped 3 bases from V and 8 bases from J, with 11 bases between. The CDR3 has 13 amino acids. CDR3 residues: CASSFKGGHEQFF. The CDR3 region has the DNA TGTGCCAGCAGTTTTAAGGGGGGGCATGAGCAGTTCTTC.

The table lists this clonotype with many counts. The gene calls are TRBV5-6 and TRBJ1-5; tentatively, D is TRBD1 (5 bases). This CDR3 is built from 20 residues. Germline lookup yields CDR1 SGHDT and CDR2 YYEEEE. Deletions cut 1 base from V and 1 base from J, with 24 bases between. The CDR3 here is CASSLTGAYPPGGSNQPQHF. CDR3 DNA: TGTGCCAGCAGCTTGACGGGAGCATACCCGCCTGGGGGGAGCAATCAGCCCCAGCATTTT.

The table lists this clonotype with a few counts. DNA for the CDR3: TGTGCCAGCAGCCCGGGACAGGGGAAGAACACTGAAGCTTTCTTT. It is translated as CASSPGQGKNTEAFF. The V gene is TRBV4-2, the J gene TRBJ1-1, with 10 nucleotides matching TRBD1. From germline, CDR1 is LGHNA and CDR2 YNFKEQ. The CDR3 is 15 residues long. The junction had 3 bases not matched to a gene; V was cut back by 4 bases and J by 1 base.

The V and J genes are TRBV28 and TRBJ1-6; D is uncertain. V was clipped by 3 bases and J by 6 bases, with 6 bases between them. CDR1 is MDHEN and CDR2 is SYDVKM in the germline V gene. The CDR3 loop spans 13 amino acids. CDR3 residues: CASSFIANSPLHF. DNA for the CDR3: TGTGCCAGCAGTTTTATAGCTAATTCACCCCTCCACTTT.

This chain links TRBV12-3 or TRBV12-4 with TRBJ1-1; D call uncertain. V lost 3 bases and J lost 4, with 15 bases in between. CDR3 length: 15 amino acids. In DNA, the CDR3 is TGTGCCAGCAGTTTGTGGGGATATCTGAGCACTGAAGCTTTCTTT. Amino acid sequence: CASSLWGYLSTEAFF.

This clonotype was seen at least ten times. The rearrangement uses TRBV6-5 and TRBJ2-6, with D perhaps matching TRBD1 (5 bases). CDR3 size: 17 residues. V lost 4 bases, J lost 1 base, and 14 bases lay in between. Germline lookup yields CDR1 MNHEY and CDR2 SVGAGI. The CDR3 spells CASSFTPQGSGANVLTF. Here the CDR3 DNA reads TGTGCCAGCAGTTTCACCCCCCAGGGTTCTGGGGCCAACGTCCTGACTTTC.

This clonotype showed up just a few times. This chain connects TRBV7-9 to TRBJ1-1; D unclear. From germline, CDR1 is SEHNR and CDR2 FQNEAQ (reference sequence). The CDR3 runs 13 residues. The germline V and J ends were trimmed by 5 bases and 7 bases, with 14 bases remaining between them. The CDR3 reads CASSPPRRDEAFF. CDR3 DNA sequence: TGTGCCAGCAGCCCCCCCAGGCGAGATGAAGCTTTCTTT.

This clonotype was picked up many times. This chain uses TRBV3-1 with TRBJ2-5, with D perhaps given as TRBD1 or TRBD2 (5 bases each). Germline V gene lookup returns CDR1 LGHDT and CDR2 YNNKEL (reference sequence). The CDR3 is 13 residues long. V gave up 5 bases and J gave up 5 bases, with 12 bases separating them. CDR3 nucleotide sequence: TGTGCCAGCAGCGGGGGTCTGGTGGAGACCCAGTACTTC. It encodes CASSGGLVETQYF.

This clonotype has only a few counts. The chain recombines TRBV4-3 with TRBJ2-2, with D uncertain. Trimming cost V 2 bases and J 0 bases, with 4 bases left between them. This CDR3 has 14 residues. Germline-derived CDR1 and CDR2 are LGHNA and YSLEER. The CDR3 DNA follows: TGCGCCAGCAGCCAATTTCCGAACACCGGGGAGCTGTTTTTT. This encodes CASSQFPNTGELFF.

The rearrangement joins TRBV6-1 to TRBJ1-6; D remains ambiguous. The CDR3 length is 16 residues. Germline V gene lookup returns CDR1 MNHNS and CDR2 SASEGT. Between the trimmed V and J ends, which lost 1 base and 5 bases, there was a span of 12 bases. The chain's CDR3 is CASSEDPYLNNSPLHF. In nucleotides, the CDR3 is TGTGCCAGCAGTGAAGACCCTTACCTCAATAATTCACCCCTCCACTTT.

This clonotype has more than one count but fewer than ten. Written as DNA, the CDR3 is TGTGCCACCAGTGTCGAGCGGGGCCCCTCTGATACGCAGTATTTT. It codes for CATSVERGPSDTQYF. The chain couples TRBV24-1 to TRBJ2-3; TRBD2 matches at 7 bases. This CDR3 is built from 15 residues. Looked up from germline, CDR1 is KGHDR and CDR2 is SFDVKD. The ends lost 5 bases at V and 6 bases at J; junction bases unmatched: 10.